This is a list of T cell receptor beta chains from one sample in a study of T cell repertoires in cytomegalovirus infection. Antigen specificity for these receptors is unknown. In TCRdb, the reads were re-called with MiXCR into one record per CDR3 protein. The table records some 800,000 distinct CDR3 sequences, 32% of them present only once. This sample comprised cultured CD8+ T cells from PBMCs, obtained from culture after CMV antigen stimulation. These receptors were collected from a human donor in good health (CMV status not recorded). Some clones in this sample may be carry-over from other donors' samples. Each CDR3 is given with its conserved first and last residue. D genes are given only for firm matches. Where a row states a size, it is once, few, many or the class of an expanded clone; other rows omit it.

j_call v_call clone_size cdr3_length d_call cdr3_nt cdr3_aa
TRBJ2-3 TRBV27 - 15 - TGTGCCAGCGGAACCGGGGGGCGAGGCACAGATACGCAGTATTTT CASGTGGRGTDTQYF
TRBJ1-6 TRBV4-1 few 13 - TGCGCCAGCAGCCAACAGGGTGTTTCACCCCTCCACTTT CASSQQGVSPLHF
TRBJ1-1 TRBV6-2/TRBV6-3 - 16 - TGTGCCAGCAGTTTCAGACTCTCCACCCTAGACACTGAAGCTTTCTTT CASSFRLSTLDTEAFF
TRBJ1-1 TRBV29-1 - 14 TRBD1 TGCAGCGCCCGGGGACAGCTTATGAACACTGAAGCTTTCTTT CSARGQLMNTEAFF
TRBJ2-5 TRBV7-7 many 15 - TGTGCTAGCAGTGACGGACCGTCGTACCAAGAGACCCAGTACTTC CASSDGPSYQETQYF
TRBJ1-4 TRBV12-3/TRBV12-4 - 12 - TGTGCCAGCAGTTTATCGTATGAAAAACTGTTTTTT CASSLSYEKLFF
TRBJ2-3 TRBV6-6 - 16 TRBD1 TGTGCCAGCAGCGTCGCGACAGGGGGAGTGACAGATACGCAGTATTTT CASSVATGGVTDTQYF
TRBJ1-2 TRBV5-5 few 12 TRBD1 TGTGCCAGCAGCGTGACAGGGGGTGGCTACACCTTC CASSVTGGGYTF
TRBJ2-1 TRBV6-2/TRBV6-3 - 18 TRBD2 TGTGCCAGCAGTTACGGATTTAGCGGGGGAAGCTCCTACAATGAGCAGTTCTTC CASSYGFSGGSSYNEQFF
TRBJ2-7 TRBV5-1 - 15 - TGCGCCAGCAGCTCTGACTCGTATTCCTCCTACGAGCAGTACTTC CASSSDSYSSYEQYF
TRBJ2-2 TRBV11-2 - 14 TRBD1 TGTGCCAGCAGCTGGGACAGGGGGACCGGGGAGCTGTTTTTT CASSWDRGTGELFF
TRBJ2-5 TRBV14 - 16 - TGTGCCAGCAGCCAAGGTTGGGCAAGTCCCGGGGAGACCCAGTACTTC CASSQGWASPGETQYF
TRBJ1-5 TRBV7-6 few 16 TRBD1 TGTGCCAGCAGACGACTGGACAGGGGAAGCAATCAGCCCCAGCATTTT CASRRLDRGSNQPQHF
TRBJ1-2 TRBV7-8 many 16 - TGTGCCAGCAGCTCCCGGGACCTTACTTTCCACTATGGCTACACCTTC CASSSRDLTFHYGYTF
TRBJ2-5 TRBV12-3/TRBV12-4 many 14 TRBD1 TGTGCCAGCAGTTTACTTACAGGGGACGAGACCCAGTACTTC CASSLLTGDETQYF
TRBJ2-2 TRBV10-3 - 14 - TGTGCCATCAGTCAGGGGTCAAACACCGGGGAGCTGTTTTTT CAISQGSNTGELFF
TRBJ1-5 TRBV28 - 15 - TGTGCCAGCAGCCCCGACGGGGGCGCCCGGCAGCCCCAGCATTTT CASSPDGGARQPQHF
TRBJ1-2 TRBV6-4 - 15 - TGTGCCAGCAGTTCCGCCCCCACAGGCTTCTCCGGCTACACCTTC CASSSAPTGFSGYTF
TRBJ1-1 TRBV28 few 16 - TGTGCCAGCAGTTTCGGGGGGCGAGGGGAGAACACTGAAGCTTTCTTT CASSFGGRGENTEAFF
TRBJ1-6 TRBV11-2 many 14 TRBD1 TGTGCCAGCAGGCCACAGGGGTTTGATTCACCCCTCCACTTT CASRPQGFDSPLHF
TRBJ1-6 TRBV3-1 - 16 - TGTGCCAGCAGCCTCGCAGGCAGGGGAGTAGGGTCACCCCTCCACTTT CASSLAGRGVGSPLHF
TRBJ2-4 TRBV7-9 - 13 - TGTGCCAACAGCACCGGTTCTAAAAACATTCAGTACTTC CANSTGSKNIQYF
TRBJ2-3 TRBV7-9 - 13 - TGTGCCAGTAGGGGGGGGCGTACAGATACGCAGTATTTT CASRGGRTDTQYF
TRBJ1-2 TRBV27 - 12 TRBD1 TGTGCCATCAGGGACAGCTCCTATGGCTACACCTTC CAIRDSSYGYTF
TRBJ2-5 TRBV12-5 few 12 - TGTGCTAGTGGTTCCACAGAAGAGACCCAGTACTTC CASGSTEETQYF
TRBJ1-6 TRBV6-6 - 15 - TGTGCCAGCACTCCTGCCCGGGACCGGGATTCACCCCTCCACTTT CASTPARDRDSPLHF
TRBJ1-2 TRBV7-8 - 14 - TGTGCCAGCAGACAAAGCGGGACAAACTATGGCTACACCTTC CASRQSGTNYGYTF
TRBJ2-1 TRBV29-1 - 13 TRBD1 TGCAGCGTGCAGGGGGCGAACTACAATGAGCAGTTCTTC CSVQGANYNEQFF
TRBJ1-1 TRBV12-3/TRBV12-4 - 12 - TGTGCCAGCAGGCCAGGGCACACTGAAGCTTTCTTT CASRPGHTEAFF
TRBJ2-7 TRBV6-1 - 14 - TGTGCCAGCAGCGACGACCGGCGCAACTACGAGCAGTACTTC CASSDDRRNYEQYF
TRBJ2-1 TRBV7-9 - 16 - TGTGCCAGCAGCCCAAGTACAGGGTCTCCCTACAATGAGCAGTTCTTC CASSPSTGSPYNEQFF
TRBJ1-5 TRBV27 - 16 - TGTGCCAGTGCTGTCGCCGGGGGGTATGCAAATCAGCCCCAGCATTTT CASAVAGGYANQPQHF
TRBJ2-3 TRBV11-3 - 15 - TGTGCCAGCAGCTTAACCGGCAGACCCACAGATACGCAGTATTTT CASSLTGRPTDTQYF
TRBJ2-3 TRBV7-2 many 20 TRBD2 TGTGCCAGCAGCCAAATTCTTGGACTAGCGGGGGGCCGTCCATACGATACGCAGTATTTT CASSQILGLAGGRPYDTQYF
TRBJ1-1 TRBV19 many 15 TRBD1 TGTGCCAGTAGTCCCAGGACAGGGATGAACACTGAAGCTTTCTTT CASSPRTGMNTEAFF
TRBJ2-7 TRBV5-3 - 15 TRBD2 TGTGCCAGAAGCCTGACTAGCTCAAACTCCTACGAGCAGTACTTC CARSLTSSNSYEQYF
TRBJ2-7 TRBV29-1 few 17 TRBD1 TGCAGCGTTGAAGGAAGGGGTCAACAGGGGAACTCTTACGAGCAGTACTTC CSVEGRGQQGNSYEQYF
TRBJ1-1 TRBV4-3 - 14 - TGCGCCAGCAGCCAACGACAGGTCAACACTGAAGCTTTCTTT CASSQRQVNTEAFF
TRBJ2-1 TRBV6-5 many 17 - TGTGCCAGCAGTTACTCCTGGACCTCGCTTCCTTTCGGTGAGCAGTTCTTC CASSYSWTSLPFGEQFF
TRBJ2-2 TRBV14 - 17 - TGTGCCAGCAGCCAAGACCCGTGGGTGCGGGGCACCGGGGAGCTGTTTTTT CASSQDPWVRGTGELFF